The 9 T cell receptor beta chains in this list originate from one sample, sequenced in a study of blood T cells in healthy people across ages. Primed by a sample-barcoded 5' primer and a J-beta primer mix, a second PCR proceeded for roughly 6 to 12 cycles. TCRdb re-called the 5' RACE reads with MiXCR, one entry per CDR3 protein. The sample records 890,000 or so distinct CDR3 sequences, around two thirds being singletons. Source material: blood. The receptor source for this set is a young man in good health.

V is TRBV7-2 and J is TRBJ2-4; 7 bases are shared with TRBD2. V shed 3 bases and J 2 bases; nucleotides not matched to a gene: 10. The germline gives CDR1 SGHTA, CDR2 FQGNSA. The CDR3 has 17 residues. The CDR3: CASSFGSGVLTKNIQYF. Written as DNA, the CDR3 is TGTGCCAGCAGCTTCGGAAGCGGGGTCTTAACCAAAAACATTCAGTACTTC.

This clonotype was observed once. The chain uses TRBV20-1 and TRBJ2-1, with D unclear. This CDR3 spans 16 amino acids. The V gene lost 0 bases and the J gene lost 8 bases, with 20 bases spanning the gap. CDR1 and CDR2 (germline): DFQATT, SNEGSKA (reference sequence). The CDR3 reads CSARDLYTTPLDEQFF. DNA for the CDR3: TGCAGTGCTAGAGATCTGTACACCACCCCTCTGGATGAGCAGTTCTTC.

This clonotype was picked up many times. The chain employs TRBV28 and TRBJ2-7; 10 bases agree with TRBD1. Germline lookup yields CDR1 MDHEN and CDR2 SYDVKM. The J segment lost 2 bases and the V segment lost 6 bases, leaving 7 bases of the junction unmatched. The CDR3 is 15 residues long. Here the CDR3 DNA reads TGTGCCAGCAGGGGGACAGGGGACTCTACCTACGAGCAGTACTTC. This translates into CASRGTGDSTYEQYF.

This clonotype was seen only a few times. A much bigger clone sits one base away, suggesting this may be a read error. The rearrangement uses TRBV20-1 and TRBJ2-7, with D possibly being TRBD1 (7 bases). Germline V gene sequence: CDR1 DFQATT, CDR2 SNEGSKA (reference sequence). V was shortened by 1 base and J by 3 bases, with 22 bases between the two germline ends. This CDR3 is built from 17 residues. DNA for the CDR3: TGCAGTGCTAGAGGCGACACAGGGGTAGCGGTTAACTACGAGCAGTACTTC. Translating it yields CSARGDTGVAVNYEQYF.

The chain joins TRBV25-1 to TRBJ1-4; unclear D gene. The CDR3 is made up of 14 amino acids. V was cut by 5 bases and J by 14 bases, with 21 bases left in between. CDR1 is MGHDK and CDR2 is SYGVNS in the germline V gene. CDR3 in amino acids: CASSPQVSFRELFF. Written as DNA, the CDR3 is TGTGCCAGCAGTCCGCAGGTCAGCTTCCGTGAGCTGTTTTTT.

This clonotype appeared once. The chain couples TRBV5-5 to TRBJ1-5; possible D gene TRBD1, 6 bases. Germline V gene data show CDR1 as SGHKS and CDR2 as YYEKEE (reference sequence). Trimming shortened V by 4 bases and J by 7 bases, and 15 bases separated the two germline ends. The CDR3 contains 14 residues. The CDR3 spells CASSQQGVGQPQHF. CDR3 DNA sequence: TGTGCCAGCAGCCAACAGGGAGTAGGACAGCCCCAGCATTTT.

This sequence joins TRBV4-2 and TRBJ2-1; D ambiguous. The V end lost 4 bases, the J end lost 5 bases, and 15 bases lay between the germline ends. Per the germline V gene, CDR1 is LGHNA and CDR2 is YNFKEQ. This CDR3 is built from 15 residues. CDR3 sequence reads: CASSPWWQDNNEQFF. The CDR3 nucleotides read TGTGCCAGCAGCCCGTGGTGGCAGGATAACAATGAGCAGTTCTTC.

This clonotype was seen only a few times. This chain links TRBV19 with TRBJ2-1; 11 bases fit TRBD2. Germline trimming cut 5 bases from V and 1 base from J; bases unmatched to any gene: 1. The CDR3 consists of 15 residues. The V gene's germline CDR1 is LNHDA and CDR2 SQIVND (reference sequence). The CDR3 region has the DNA TGTGCCAGTAGTGGGACTAGCGGTTCCTACAATGAGCAGTTCTTC. Protein product: CASSGTSGSYNEQFF.

This chain connects TRBV7-9 to TRBJ1-6, with a tentative D call TRBD1 (5 bases). CDR3 size: 16 residues. Trimming stripped 6 bases from V and 7 bases from J, with 19 bases between. Germline CDR1 is SEHNR and CDR2 is FQNEAQ (reference sequence). The CDR3 coding sequence is TGTGCCAGCAGTCACACCCGACAGTCAGGGAATTCACCCCTCCACTTT. The encoded protein is CASSHTRQSGNSPLHF.